The clone carrying this T cell receptor (beta chain) was counted a few times. This specimen includes other DNA sequences encoding the same CDR3. TCRdb's copy holds only in-frame clones and misses some; the assay was immunoSEQ multiplex PCR. This sample has around 75,000 clones; under 90% occur once, and the top ten carry about 2.3%. This specimen comes from a study of OX40 agonist ivuxolimab in advanced cancers. Study background: A mean age of roughly 62 years, range about 20 to 85, was recorded, and around 85% were male.

Material: CD4+ or CD8+ T cells sorted from blood, obtained in a trial of the OX40 agonist ivuxolimab. This clonotype was obtained from an adult with an advanced solid tumor such as melanoma, head and neck, liver or kidney cancer.

Written as DNA, the CDR3 is TGTGCCAGCAGGCCACAGGGAAACTATGGCTACACCTTC. Amino acids: CASRPQGNYGYTF. The rearrangement joins TRBV28 to TRBJ1-2; the D gene is possibly TRBD1 (6 bases). From germline, CDR1 is MDHEN and CDR2 SYDVKM. The CDR3 is 13 residues long. V was clipped by 6 bases and J by 2 bases, with 10 bases between them.